The 30 T cell receptor beta chains below were found in one sample sequenced in a study of blood T cell repertoires in COVID-19. Libraries were prepared by immunoSEQ multiplex PCR; TCRdb keeps only in-frame clonotypes and omits some of them. This table holds about 270,000 clones, approximately 80% found once. The sequenced sample was peripheral blood. The source of these receptors is a woman aged 60-75 years with active or convalescent COVID-19.

The chain couples TRBV27 to TRBJ2-1; D remains unclear. This CDR3 comprises 12 residues. With 8 bases removed from V and 0 bases from J, the gap between germline ends came to 5 bases. Per the germline V gene, CDR1 is MNHEY and CDR2 is SMNVEV (reference sequence). CDR3 amino acids: CASCGSYNEQFF. For the CDR3, the DNA is TGTGCCAGCTGCGGCTCCTACAATGAGCAGTTCTTC.

The rearrangement uses TRBV10-3 and TRBJ1-1; 7 nucleotides line up with TRBD1. The germline gives CDR1 ENHRY, CDR2 SYGVKD. After removal of 6 bases from V and 4 bases from J, the junction contained 11 bases not matched to a gene. The CDR3 totals 15 residues. CDR3: CAISAEGASFTEAFF. CDR3 bases: TGTGCCATCAGCGCAGAGGGGGCCTCGTTCACTGAAGCTTTCTTT.

The chain links TRBV24-1 to TRBJ2-2; no clear D gene. Germline V gene lookup returns CDR1 KGHDR and CDR2 SFDVKD. Trimming removed 7 bases at V and 2 bases at J, with 10 bases between. The CDR3 runs 14 residues. Here the CDR3 reads CATRSTGNTGELFF. CDR3 nucleotide sequence: TGTGCCACCAGATCGACTGGAAACACCGGGGAGCTGTTTTTT.

The V gene is TRBV2, the J gene TRBJ1-5; D uncertain. The germline gives CDR1 SNHLY, CDR2 FYNNEI. The CDR3 spans 13 residues. V gave up 1 base and J gave up 4 bases, with 5 bases separating them. CDR3 region: CASSEGGNQPQHF. The CDR3, as DNA: TGTGCCAGCAGTGAAGGAGGGAATCAGCCCCAGCATTTT.

This clone appeared once. The germline gene is not matched at one end of the junction; a read error may be the cause. The V and J genes are TRBV20-1 and TRBJ2-7; D not resolved. Per the germline V gene, CDR1 is DFQATT and CDR2 is SNEGSKA (reference sequence). The CDR3 length is 8 residues. In nucleotides, the CDR3 is TGCAGTGCTAGGGGCAACCCGTTC. Amino acid sequence: CSARGNPF.

The chain combines TRBV7-2 with TRBJ2-1; 8 bases line up with TRBD2. CDR3 size: 16 residues. After removal of 8 bases from V and 4 bases from J, the junction contained 13 bases not matched to a gene. CDR1 is SGHTA, CDR2 FQGNSA, per germline. This chain's CDR3 is CASSLVGAGAYNEQFF. CDR3 DNA sequence: TGTGCCAGCTCCCTAGTCGGAGCGGGGGCTTACAATGAGCAGTTCTTC.

The V and J genes are TRBV27 and TRBJ2-2; 10 bases fit TRBD1. Trimming removed 3 bases from V and 5 bases from J; junction bases left unmatched: 12. In germline, CDR1 is MNHEY, CDR2 SMNVEV (reference sequence). This CDR3 spans 18 amino acids. Here the CDR3 DNA reads TGTGCCAGCAGTTTTTACGGGGGTTCGGGACAGGGGACCGGGGAGCTGTTTTTT. Its translation: CASSFYGGSGQGTGELFF.

The V call is TRBV9, the J call TRBJ2-3; possible D gene TRBD2, 5 bases. Germline lookup yields CDR1 SGDLS and CDR2 YYNGEE. Trimming took off 0 bases at V and 6 bases at J, with 11 bases between the two ends. This CDR3 has 14 residues. CDR3 in DNA: TGTGCCAGCAGCGTAGAAACTAGTCCCGATACGCAGTATTTT. Translating it yields CASSVETSPDTQYF.

This chain connects TRBV9 to TRBJ2-5; 12 positions match TRBD2. Trimming cost V 0 bases and J 5 bases; bases outside gene matches: 8. The germline gives CDR1 SGDLS, CDR2 YYNGEE. This CDR3 contains 17 residues. CDR3: CASSVALASGGVETQYF. The CDR3 nucleotides read TGTGCCAGCAGCGTAGCTCTGGCTAGCGGGGGGGTTGAGACCCAGTACTTC.

V is TRBV19 and J is TRBJ2-3; TRBD1 matches at 9 bases. The germline CDR1 and CDR2 sequences are LNHDA and SQIVND (reference sequence). V shed 9 bases, J shed 2 bases, and the junction held 12 bases outside the gene matches. The CDR3 has 16 amino acids. CDR3 sequence (DNA): TGTGCCAGGTCGGGACAGGGAAACCCGATCACAGATACGCAGTATTTT. Amino acids: CARSGQGNPITDTQYF.

The chain has TRBV19 and TRBJ2-5, with TRBD2 matching 7 bases. The CDR3 is made up of 16 amino acids. With 2 bases clipped from V and 5 bases from J, the junction kept 11 bases outside the gene matches. The germline V gene has CDR1 LNHDA and CDR2 SQIVND (reference sequence). The CDR3 here is CASSIMGTIGAETQYF. CDR3 nucleotide sequence: TGTGCCAGTAGTATAATGGGGACTATCGGGGCGGAGACCCAGTACTTC.

This CDR3 reads CASSLDPLNYEQYF. CDR3 nucleotide sequence: TGTGCCAGCAGCTTAGATCCGTTAAACTACGAGCAGTACTTC. The chain recombines TRBV11-2 with TRBJ2-7; no definite D call. Germline CDR1 reads SGHAT; CDR2 reads FQNNGV. This CDR3 spans 14 amino acids. V was pared by 0 bases and J by 3 bases, with 9 bases between.

This chain joins TRBV5-1 and TRBJ1-6, with TRBD1 matching over 7 bases. Trimming removed 5 bases from V and 8 bases from J; junction bases left unmatched: 10. CDR1 and CDR2 (germline): SGHRS, YFSETQ. The CDR3 is 15 residues long. This CDR3 reads CASSNNRGVDSPLHF. The DNA for the CDR3 is TGCGCCAGCAGTAATAACAGGGGCGTAGATTCACCCCTCCACTTT.

The chain joins TRBV7-2 to TRBJ1-4, with a tentative D call TRBD1 (6 bases). Looked up from germline, CDR1 is SGHTA and CDR2 is FQGNSA. Trimming removed 2 bases from V and 7 bases from J, with 17 bases in between. The CDR3 has 16 residues. DNA of the CDR3: TGTGCCAGCAGCTTATCCTCCGGGACAATCGGTGAAAAACTGTTTTTT. Protein product: CASSLSSGTIGEKLFF. Full variable domain (missing parts from reference TRBV7-2 and TRBJ1-4): GAGVSQSPSNKVTEKGKDVELRCDPISGHTALYWYRQSLGQGLEFLIYFQGNSAPDKSGLPSDRFSAERTGGSVSTLTIQRTQQEDSAVYLCASSLSSGTIGEKLFFGSGTQLSVL.

This clone was counted only a few times. V gene TRBV7-2 combines with J gene TRBJ2-7, with 8 bases matching TRBD2. Trimming at V came to 5 bases and at J to 4 bases, leaving 13 bases not matched to a gene. The germline CDR1 and CDR2 sequences are SGHTA and FQGNSA. The CDR3 loop spans 16 amino acids. CDR3 loop: CASSRTGGTSNYEQYF. The CDR3 DNA reads TGTGCCAGCAGCCGTACTGGGGGGACTAGTAATTACGAGCAGTACTTC.

The chain carries TRBV30 and TRBJ1-6, with 7 bases aligning to TRBD1. The CDR3 sequence is 13 residues long. Germline lookup yields CDR1 GTSNPN and CDR2 SVGIG (reference sequence). The junction had 5 bases not matched to a gene; V was cut back by 6 bases and J by 6 bases. The CDR3 DNA is TGTGCCTGCCCCGGGACAGCTAATTCACCCCTCCACTTT. Residues: CACPGTANSPLHF.

The chain carries TRBV10-1 and TRBJ2-7, with a tentative D call TRBD1 (5 bases). Germline V gives CDR1 WNHNN, CDR2 SYGVQD (reference sequence). The V end was cut by 0 bases, the J end by 2 bases, with 11 bases between. The CDR3 loop spans 15 amino acids. The CDR3, as DNA: TGCGCCAGCAGTGAGTCGGGGCAGCGCCCCTACGAGCAGTACTTC. It is translated as CASSESGQRPYEQYF.

The gene calls are TRBV29-1 and TRBJ1-2; TRBD1 matches at 8 bases. V lost 6 bases, J lost 0 bases, and 12 bases stayed unmatched. From germline, CDR1 is SQVTM and CDR2 ANQGSEA. This CDR3 comprises 16 residues. This chain's CDR3 is CSVTPHSGQANYGYTF. As DNA, the CDR3 is TGCAGCGTCACCCCCCATTCGGGACAGGCTAACTATGGCTACACCTTC.

This chain joins TRBV5-5 and TRBJ1-1, with D unresolved. Trimming pared 4 bases from V and 2 bases from J, leaving 18 bases between. The CDR3 is 16 residues long. Looked up from germline, CDR1 is SGHKS and CDR2 is YYEKEE (reference sequence). CDR3 amino acids: CASSLYSGSYNTEAFF. CDR3 nucleotide sequence: TGTGCCAGCAGCCTTTACTCCGGGTCTTATAACACTGAAGCTTTCTTT.

The rearrangement uses TRBV6-5 and TRBJ2-2; TRBD2 aligns across 10 bases. Germline trimming cut 6 bases from V and 6 bases from J; bases unmatched to any gene: 1. The CDR3 extends over 13 amino acids. Germline assignment: CDR1 MNHEY and CDR2 SVGAGI. The CDR3 coding sequence is TGTGCCAGCAGACTAGCGGGATCCGGGGAGCTGTTTTTT. This encodes CASRLAGSGELFF.

This clone came up a few times. The CDR3 region is CASYTGRQARTGQYF. CDR3 in DNA: TGTGCCAGCTACACTGGAAGACAGGCACGTACGGGGCAGTACTTC. The V call is TRBV2, the J call TRBJ2-7; D possibly corresponds to TRBD1 (6 bases). Deletions cut 8 bases from V and 9 bases from J, with 26 bases between. Germline assignment: CDR1 SNHLY and CDR2 FYNNEI. CDR3 length: 15 residues.

This chain joins TRBV29-1 and TRBJ2-3, with TRBD2 matching over 7 bases. This CDR3 has 14 amino acids. With 4 bases clipped from V and 3 bases from J, the junction kept 7 bases outside the gene matches. Germline CDR1 is SQVTM and CDR2 is ANQGSEA. CDR3 region: CSVAPRRETDTQYF. The CDR3 DNA sequence: TGCAGCGTTGCCCCCAGGCGGGAGACAGATACGCAGTATTTT.

The chain is built from TRBV6-6 and TRBJ1-1; D gene uncertain. V was pared by 9 bases and J by 0 bases, with 8 bases between. The CDR3 extends over 12 amino acids. Germline V lookup: CDR1 MNHNY, CDR2 SVGAGI (reference sequence). The CDR3 here is CASGLVNTEAFF. In DNA, the CDR3 is TGTGCCAGTGGGCTCGTGAACACTGAAGCTTTCTTT.

This clone was seen only a few times. The V gene is TRBV18, the J gene TRBJ1-5; D call uncertain. The germline V and J ends were trimmed by 6 bases and 0 bases, with 15 bases remaining between them. Germline lookup yields CDR1 KGHSH and CDR2 LQKENI. The CDR3 runs to 16 residues. In nucleotides, the CDR3 is TGTGCCAGCTCCCCCGTGAGCCACTATAGCAATCAGCCCCAGCATTTT. Encoded protein: CASSPVSHYSNQPQHF.

This rearrangement joins TRBV7-3 to TRBJ2-7, with no clear D. The V gene's germline CDR1 is SGHTA and CDR2 FQGTGA. Trimming stripped 6 bases from V and 3 bases from J, with 18 bases between. There are 15 residues in the CDR3. CDR3 region: CASSIFPGFHYEQYF. CDR3 DNA sequence: TGTGCCAGCAGTATCTTTCCAGGTTTTCACTACGAGCAGTACTTC.

This rearrangement joins TRBV28 to TRBJ2-1; a possible D gene is TRBD2 (5 bases). From germline, CDR1 is MDHEN and CDR2 SYDVKM. The CDR3 has 16 amino acids. Trimming shortened V by 5 bases and J by 6 bases, and 20 bases separated the two germline ends. The CDR3 sequence is CASSPPKIAYSNEQFF. CDR3 DNA sequence: TGTGCCAGCAGTCCCCCCAAAATAGCGTATTCCAATGAGCAGTTCTTC.

The chain uses TRBV5-5 and TRBJ2-7, with TRBD1 matching 8 bases. Per the germline V gene, CDR1 is SGHKS and CDR2 is YYEKEE (reference sequence). V lost 4 bases and J lost 2; bases outside the gene matches: 5. CDR3 length: 14 residues. The CDR3 loop is CASSPRTGTYEQYF. The CDR3 DNA reads TGTGCCAGCAGCCCGAGGACAGGGACCTACGAGCAGTACTTC.

The gene calls are TRBV9 and TRBJ1-4, with 7 positions matching TRBD1. The CDR3 totals 17 residues. The junction had 5 bases not matched to a gene; V was cut back by 0 bases and J by 0 bases. The V gene's germline CDR1 is SGDLS and CDR2 YYNGEE. CDR3 in amino acids: CASSVDWRGPTNEKLFF. The CDR3 DNA follows: TGTGCCAGCAGCGTAGATTGGAGGGGGCCAACTAATGAAAAACTGTTTTTT.

V and J are TRBV5-1 and TRBJ2-2, with no clear D. The germline V gene has CDR1 SGHRS and CDR2 YFSETQ. Deletions cut 5 bases from V and 1 base from J, with 15 bases between. CDR3 length: 16 amino acids. The CDR3: CASRSAPALNTGELFF. CDR3 bases: TGCGCCAGCAGGAGCGCTCCCGCTTTGAACACCGGGGAGCTGTTTTTT.

This chain uses TRBV12-3 or TRBV12-4 with TRBJ2-1, with TRBD2 matching over 7 bases. With 8 bases clipped from V and 8 bases from J, the junction kept 9 bases outside the gene matches. This CDR3 is 13 amino acids long. The CDR3, as DNA: TGTGCCAGCGGAACTAGCGTCGAGTATGAGCAGTTCTTC. Its protein product is CASGTSVEYEQFF.